The rows below give T cell receptor beta chains drawn from one sample of a study of shared T cell receptors in the human thymus. Profiled with immunoSEQ multiplex PCR; TCRdb holds only in-frame clones, not every one. The sample lists 720,000 or so clones; around 85% were seen once. The same sample was also used in a study of human thymus T cells.

Specimen: thymocytes. Source of these receptors: a girl under three years old with a congenital heart defect. The CDR3 runs from the conserved cysteine through the conserved F or W. Fields, in order: CDR3 length, D gene, J gene, V gene, clone size, CDR3 DNA, CDR3 protein. The D gene is left open where the match is weak. Clone size is not always given. Where it is, it says once, few, many or a class for expanded clones.

18	TRBD2	TRBJ2-3	TRBV14	-	TGTGCCAGCAGCCAAGAACCCACCCGGCCTAGCGGAGGGGATACGCAGTATTTT	CASSQEPTRPSGGDTQYF
16	TRBD1	TRBJ2-2	TRBV12-5	-	TGTGCTAGCAACATTGGACAGGGCTCTGGGAAAGGGGAGCTGTTTTTT	CASNIGQGSGKGELFF
13	-	TRBJ1-3	TRBV6-1	-	TGTGCCAGCAGGACAGGTTCAGTAAACACCATATATTTT	CASRTGSVNTIYF
13	-	TRBJ2-7	TRBV4-1	-	TGCGCCAGCAGCCAAGATCCAGGTCTCGAGCAGTACTTC	CASSQDPGLEQYF
14	TRBD1	TRBJ1-4	TRBV13	few	TGTGCCAGCAGCTTAGGCCAGGGGGCAGAAAAACTGTTTTTT	CASSLGQGAEKLFF
13	-	TRBJ1-2	TRBV27	-	TGTGCCAGCAGCTCTGGACAACTCTATGGCTACACCTTC	CASSSGQLYGYTF
14	-	TRBJ2-1	TRBV14	few	TGTGCCAGCAGCCAAGATTTTCACTACAATGAGCAGTTCTTC	CASSQDFHYNEQFF
12	-	TRBJ2-7	TRBV5-4	-	TGTGCCAGCAGCTGGTGGGGCCCCGAGCAGTACTTC	CASSWWGPEQYF
16	-	TRBJ1-3	TRBV11-2	once	TGTGCCAGCAGCTTAGATATGGGCCACTCTGGAAACACCATATATTTT	CASSLDMGHSGNTIYF
16	TRBD1	TRBJ2-5	TRBV6-5	-	TGTGCCAGCAGTTACTTGACAGGGGGCCTCGTAGAGACCCAGTACTTC	CASSYLTGGLVETQYF
14	-	TRBJ2-1	TRBV19	-	TGTGCCAGTAGTATCCGGACTATCTGGAGTGAGCAGTTCTTC	CASSIRTIWSEQFF
15	TRBD1	TRBJ1-1	TRBV6-5	-	TGTGCCAGCAGCTTCGGACAGGGGATGAACACTGAAGCTTTCTTT	CASSFGQGMNTEAFF
21	-	TRBJ1-2	TRBV28	-	TGTGCCAGCAGCGAGTGGGACTTGGGCCAAAAAATGGGGAAAACTAACTATGGCTACACCTTC	CASSEWDLGQKMGKTNYGYTF
13	-	TRBJ1-1	TRBV18	few	TGTGCCAGCTCACCGGGACAGAACACTGAAGCTTTCTTT	CASSPGQNTEAFF
15	-	TRBJ1-3	TRBV6-6	-	TGTGCCAGCAGGCCCCAGGGGCACTCTGGAAACACCATATATTTT	CASRPQGHSGNTIYF
16	-	TRBJ2-7	TRBV11-2	-	TGTGCCAGCAGTCTCCGAGAGGCCTCCCCGGGGTACGAGCAGTACTTC	CASSLREASPGYEQYF
17	-	TRBJ1-1	TRBV2	-	TGTGCCAGCAGTGAGGGGAGGGCCACGGAATTCGGCACTGAAGCTTTCTTT	CASSEGRATEFGTEAFF
18	TRBD2	TRBJ2-1	TRBV10-2	-	TGCGCCAGCACGGGGGGACTAGCGGGGCCCTCACGGGGAAATGAGCAGTTCTTC	CASTGGLAGPSRGNEQFF
16	TRBD1	TRBJ2-7	TRBV12-5	-	TGTGCTAGTGGTTTGGTAGCGGGACAGGGGACCTACGAGCAGTACTTC	CASGLVAGQGTYEQYF
20	TRBD2	TRBJ2-3	TRBV9	few	TGTGCCAGCAGCCTCGAACCCAGAGCGGGGGGCCGCCCCACCACAGATACGCAGTATTTT	CASSLEPRAGGRPTTDTQYF
13	TRBD1	TRBJ1-2	TRBV7-9	-	TGTGCCAGCAGCTCGGGACAGGACTATGGCTACACCTTC	CASSSGQDYGYTF
15	-	TRBJ2-5	TRBV6-1	once	TGTGCCAGCAGTTCCCACAGGAGTATACGAGAGACCCAGTACTTC	CASSSHRSIRETQYF
14	TRBD1	TRBJ1-2	TRBV19	-	TGTGCCAGTAGTATAATAGGGGGCAGCTATGGCTACACCTTC	CASSIIGGSYGYTF
15	-	TRBJ1-1	TRBV5-5	-	TGTGCCAGCAGCCTCCGGTGGGGCGAGGACACTGAAGCTTTCTTT	CASSLRWGEDTEAFF
12	TRBD2	TRBJ2-4	TRBV2	-	TGTGCCAGGGGAGGGGAGAAAAACATTCAGTACTTC	CARGGEKNIQYF
16	TRBD2	TRBJ2-3	TRBV5-1	-	TGCGCCAGCAGCTTGGGATCCGGGGGGGGCCAAAATACGCAGTATTTT	CASSLGSGGGQNTQYF
14	-	TRBJ1-5	TRBV15	-	TGTGCCACGGCGGGGGACCCCCCTCCCCAGCCCCAGCATTTT	CATAGDPPPQPQHF
15	-	TRBJ1-1	TRBV14	-	TGTGCCAGCAGCAACAACAGGGAACTGTATGTCGGAGCTTTCTTT	CASSNNRELYVGAFF
15	-	TRBJ1-2	TRBV15	-	TGTGCCACCAGCAGAGGTGGGTGGGGAGACTATGGCTACACCTTC	CATSRGGWGDYGYTF
14	-	TRBJ1-1	TRBV9	-	TGTGCCAGCAGCAACCAGGGGAGGGGCACTGAAGCTTTCTTT	CASSNQGRGTEAFF
15	TRBD1	TRBJ1-1	TRBV11-2	once	TGTGCCAGCAGAGGACAGGGATCGTGGAACACTGAAGCTTTCTTT	CASRGQGSWNTEAFF
15	-	TRBJ1-2	TRBV19	-	TGTGCCAGTATCCTCGACTCGAGAAACAACTATGGCTACACCTTC	CASILDSRNNYGYTF
16	TRBD2	TRBJ2-1	TRBV14	-	TGTGCCAGCAGTGAGCTAGCGGGGGACACCTACAATGAGCAGTTCTTC	CASSELAGDTYNEQFF
14	-	TRBJ1-5	TRBV27	-	TGTGCCAGCAGTTTAGAGCACGGCAATCAGCCCCAGCATTTT	CASSLEHGNQPQHF
15	-	TRBJ2-2	TRBV7-4	-	TGTGCCAGCAGCTCCGGACAGCCCGCGTCCGGGGAGCTGTTTTTT	CASSSGQPASGELFF
15	-	TRBJ1-1	TRBV5-4	few	TGTGCCAGCAGCCGAATACAGGCGCCGAACACTGAAGCTTTCTTT	CASSRIQAPNTEAFF
15	-	TRBJ1-5	TRBV21-1	-	TGTGCCAGCAGCACCAGGGCTTATAGCAATCAGCCCCAGCATTTT	CASSTRAYSNQPQHF
17	-	TRBJ1-4	TRBV27	-	TGTGCCAGCAGCCCACAGGGCGTATATTCGACTAATGAAAAACTGTTTTTT	CASSPQGVYSTNEKLFF
15	TRBD2	TRBJ2-3	TRBV6-4	once	TGTGCCAGCAGTCGTACTAGCGGGGTCACAGATACGCAGTATTTT	CASSRTSGVTDTQYF
15	-	TRBJ1-1	TRBV11-2	-	TGTGCCAGCAGCGCATCGACAGAACCGAACACTGAAGCTTTCTTT	CASSASTEPNTEAFF
14	-	TRBJ1-1	TRBV4-3	-	TGCGCCAGCAGCCAGTACAGGGCGAACACTGAAGCTTTCTTT	CASSQYRANTEAFF
12	-	TRBJ2-5	TRBV7-2	-	TGTGCCAGCAGCATTAAGGGGGAGACCCAGTACTTC	CASSIKGETQYF